This T cell receptor (beta chain) was obtained from a study of graft-versus-host responses after intestinal transplantation. Study-level information: Among the recipients, all got anti-thymocyte globulin induction and then tacrolimus and steroids for approximately 3 years.

CDR3 length: 16 amino acids. V was clipped by 2 bases and J by 3 bases; unmatched bases: 6. The germline V gene encodes CDR1 SEHNR and CDR2 FQNEAQ (reference sequence). The assay was immunoSEQ multiplex PCR, and TCRdb's table has in-frame clones only and misses some. Counted here are roughly 98,000 clones, about 93% occurring once; the ten biggest clones make up less than 1.5%. Study conclusions and caveats: The authors found GvH clones in recipient marrow, some appearing first in ileum or blood.

A word on this clone: Its target is not known.

The V gene is TRBV7-9, the J gene TRBJ2-3, with 9 bases fitting TRBD1. The source is a human donor who was the organ donor for an intestinal transplant. This specimen was unstimulated CD8+ T cells sorted from spleen or lymph node cells, taken before transplant. The chain's CDR3 is CASSLSGTGTTDTQYF. The DNA of the CDR3 is TGTGCCAGCAGCTTATCCGGGACAGGGACAACAGATACGCAGTATTTT.